Sequencing of this T cell receptor (beta chain) was carried out in a study of T cells in Graves' hyperthyroidism and ophthalmopathy. Germline CDR1 is SQVTM and CDR2 is ANQGSEA. The CDR3 sequence is 12 residues long. With 3 bases removed from V and 8 bases from J, the gap between germline ends came to 11 bases. This clonotype has at least ten counts. Authors of the study amplified TCR beta CDR3 regions from RNA transcripts. An initial round of RT-PCR targeting the TCR CDR3 relied on the HTBI primer set. Via MiXCR, TCRdb re-called the multiplex PCR reads, giving one row per CDR3 protein. The sample shows 490,000 or so distinct CDR3 sequences, 16% of them seen only once.

This sequence was found in a woman in her thirties with Graves' ophthalmopathy. The specimen sequenced was blood. The genes are TRBV29-1 and TRBJ2-1; D not certain. The DNA of the CDR3 is TGCAGCGTTGACCCACTTCTATATGAGCAGTTCTTC. Its protein product is CSVDPLLYEQFF.